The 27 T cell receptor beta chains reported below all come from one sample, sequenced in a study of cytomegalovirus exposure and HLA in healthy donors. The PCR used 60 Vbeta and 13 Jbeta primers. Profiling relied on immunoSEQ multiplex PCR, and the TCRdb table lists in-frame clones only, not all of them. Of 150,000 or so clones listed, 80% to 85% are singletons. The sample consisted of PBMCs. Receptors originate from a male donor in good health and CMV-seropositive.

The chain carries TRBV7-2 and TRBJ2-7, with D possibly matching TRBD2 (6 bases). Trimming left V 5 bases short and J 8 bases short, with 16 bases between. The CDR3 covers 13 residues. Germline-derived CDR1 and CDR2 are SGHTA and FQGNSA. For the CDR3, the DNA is TGTGCCAGCAGCCCCTCGGAGGGAGTTAAGCAGTACTTC. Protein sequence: CASSPSEGVKQYF. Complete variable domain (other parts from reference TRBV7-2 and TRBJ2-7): GAGVSQSPSNKVTEKGKDVELRCDPISGHTALYWYRQSLGQGLEFLIYFQGNSAPDKSGLPSDRFSAERTGGSVSTLTIQRTQQEDSAVYLCASSPSEGVKQYFGPGTRLTVT.

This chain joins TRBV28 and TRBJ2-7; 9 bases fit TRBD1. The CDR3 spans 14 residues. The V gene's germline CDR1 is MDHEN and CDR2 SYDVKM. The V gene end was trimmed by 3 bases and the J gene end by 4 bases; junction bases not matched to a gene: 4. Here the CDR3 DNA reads TGTGCCAGCAGTTTCAACAGGGGGCGGTACGAGCAGTACTTC. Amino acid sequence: CASSFNRGRYEQYF.

The DNA of the CDR3 is TGTGCCATCAGTGACCGAGAGGACAATCAGCCCCAGCATTTT. It yields the protein CAISDREDNQPQHF. This chain links TRBV10-3 with TRBJ1-5; D not resolved. This CDR3 contains 14 residues. Germline CDR1 reads ENHRY; CDR2 reads SYGVKD. V lost 3 bases and J 3 bases, leaving 9 bases between the germline ends.

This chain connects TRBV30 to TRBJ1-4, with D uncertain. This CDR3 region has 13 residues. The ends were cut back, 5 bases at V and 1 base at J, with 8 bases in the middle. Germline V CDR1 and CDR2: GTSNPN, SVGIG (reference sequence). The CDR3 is CAWGRETNEKLFF. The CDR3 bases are TGTGCCTGGGGGAGGGAAACTAATGAAAAACTGTTTTTT.

Here the CDR3 reads CASSVDPGGETQYF. The CDR3 DNA reads as TGTGCCAGCAGCGTAGATCCTGGCGGTGAGACCCAGTACTTC. The chain recombines TRBV9 with TRBJ2-5; D remains unclear. The CDR3 contains 14 residues. Per the germline V gene, CDR1 is SGDLS and CDR2 is YYNGEE. The V and J ends lost 0 bases and 5 bases respectively, with 11 bases between them.

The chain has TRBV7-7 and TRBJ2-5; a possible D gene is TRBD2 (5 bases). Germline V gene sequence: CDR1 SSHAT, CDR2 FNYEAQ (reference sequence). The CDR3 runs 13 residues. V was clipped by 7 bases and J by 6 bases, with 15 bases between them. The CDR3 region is CASTTLGVKTQYF. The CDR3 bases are TGTGCCAGCACCACCCTGGGAGTGAAGACCCAGTACTTC.

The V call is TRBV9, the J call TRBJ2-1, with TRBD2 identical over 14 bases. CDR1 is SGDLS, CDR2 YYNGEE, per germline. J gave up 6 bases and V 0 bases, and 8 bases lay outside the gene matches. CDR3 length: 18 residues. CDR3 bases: TGTGCCAGCAGCGTAGTATCTTTGACTAGCGGGAGGGCCAATGAGCAGTTCTTC. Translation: CASSVVSLTSGRANEQFF.

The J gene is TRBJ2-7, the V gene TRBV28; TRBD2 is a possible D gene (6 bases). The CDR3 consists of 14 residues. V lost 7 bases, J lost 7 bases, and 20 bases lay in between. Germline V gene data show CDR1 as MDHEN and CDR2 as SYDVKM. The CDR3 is CASKEVVGGREQYF. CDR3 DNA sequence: TGTGCCAGCAAAGAGGTCGTGGGGGGAAGGGAGCAGTACTTC.

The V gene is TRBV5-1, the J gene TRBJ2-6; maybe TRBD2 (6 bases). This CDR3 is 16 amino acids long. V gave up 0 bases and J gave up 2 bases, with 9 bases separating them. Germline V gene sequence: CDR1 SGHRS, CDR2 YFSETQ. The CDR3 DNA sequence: TGCGCCAGCAGCTTGGTCGGGGGAGCTGGGGCCAACGTCCTGACTTTC. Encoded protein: CASSLVGGAGANVLTF.

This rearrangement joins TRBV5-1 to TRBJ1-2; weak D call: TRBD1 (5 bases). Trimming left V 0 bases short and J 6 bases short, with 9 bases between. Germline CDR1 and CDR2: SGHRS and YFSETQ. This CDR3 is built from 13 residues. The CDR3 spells CASSLDDSHGYTF. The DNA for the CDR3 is TGCGCCAGCAGCTTGGACGACAGCCATGGCTACACCTTC.

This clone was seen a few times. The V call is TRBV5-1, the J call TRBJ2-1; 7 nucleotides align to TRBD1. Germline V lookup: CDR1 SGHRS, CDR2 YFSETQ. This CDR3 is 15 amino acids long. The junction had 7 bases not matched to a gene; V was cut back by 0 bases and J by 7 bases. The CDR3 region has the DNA TGCGCCAGCAGCTTGGTATTTACAGGGGTAAATGAGCAGTTCTTC. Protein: CASSLVFTGVNEQFF. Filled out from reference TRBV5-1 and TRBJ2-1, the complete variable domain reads KAGVTQTPRYLIKTRGQQVTLSCSPISGHRSVSWYQQTPGQGLQFLFEYFSETQRNKGNFPGRFSGRQFSNSRSEMNVSTLELGDSALYLCASSLVFTGVNEQFFGPGTRLTVL.

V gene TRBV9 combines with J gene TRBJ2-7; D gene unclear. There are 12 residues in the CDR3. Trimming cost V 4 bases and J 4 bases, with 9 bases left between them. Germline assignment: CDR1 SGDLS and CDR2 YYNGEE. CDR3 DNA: TGTGCCAGCAGCCCCAGCGAATACGAGCAGTACTTC. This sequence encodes CASSPSEYEQYF.

The CDR3 DNA follows: TGCGCCAGCAGCCAAGACGGGGGGCCCGGGTTTTACGAGCAGTACTTC. Protein sequence: CASSQDGGPGFYEQYF. This chain joins TRBV4-3 and TRBJ2-7, with a weak D call TRBD2 (7 bases). CDR1 and CDR2 from the germline V gene are LGHNA and YSLEER. The CDR3 is 16 amino acids. V dropped 0 bases and J dropped 4 bases, with 16 bases sitting between them.

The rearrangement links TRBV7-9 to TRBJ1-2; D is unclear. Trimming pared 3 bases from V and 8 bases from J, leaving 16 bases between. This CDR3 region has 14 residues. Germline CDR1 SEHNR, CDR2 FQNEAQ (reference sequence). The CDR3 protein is CASSFSQRGRGYTF. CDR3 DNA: TGTGCCAGCAGCTTTAGCCAGCGAGGAAGAGGCTACACCTTC.

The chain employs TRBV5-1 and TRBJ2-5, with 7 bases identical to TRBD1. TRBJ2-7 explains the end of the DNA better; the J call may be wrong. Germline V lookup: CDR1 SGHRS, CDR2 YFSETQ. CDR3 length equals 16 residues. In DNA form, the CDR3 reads TGCGCCAGCAGCTGGAAAAAATTGGGGGACAGTTACGAGCAGTACTTC. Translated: CASSWKKLGDSYEQYF.

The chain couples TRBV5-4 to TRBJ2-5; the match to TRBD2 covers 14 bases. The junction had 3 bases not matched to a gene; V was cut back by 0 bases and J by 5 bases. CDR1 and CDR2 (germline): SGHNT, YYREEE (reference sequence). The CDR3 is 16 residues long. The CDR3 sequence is CASSLAGLAGAETQYF. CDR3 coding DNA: TGTGCCAGCAGCTTGGCGGGACTAGCGGGAGCGGAGACCCAGTACTTC.

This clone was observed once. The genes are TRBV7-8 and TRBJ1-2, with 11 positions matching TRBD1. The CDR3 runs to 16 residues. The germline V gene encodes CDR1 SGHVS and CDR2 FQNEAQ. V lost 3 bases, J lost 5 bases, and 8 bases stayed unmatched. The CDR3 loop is CASSFLEGQGGYGYTF. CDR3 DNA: TGTGCCAGCAGCTTCTTAGAGGGACAGGGGGGTTATGGCTACACCTTC.

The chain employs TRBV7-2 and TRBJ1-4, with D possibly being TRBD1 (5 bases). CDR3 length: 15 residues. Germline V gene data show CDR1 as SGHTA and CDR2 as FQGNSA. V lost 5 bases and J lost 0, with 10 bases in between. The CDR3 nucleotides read TGTGCCAGCAGCCGGACACCAGCAACTAATGAAAAACTGTTTTTT. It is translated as CASSRTPATNEKLFF.

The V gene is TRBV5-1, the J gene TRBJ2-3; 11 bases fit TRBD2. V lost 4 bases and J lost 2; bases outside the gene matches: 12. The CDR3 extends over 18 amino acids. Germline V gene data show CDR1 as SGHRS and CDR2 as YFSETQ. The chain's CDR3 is CASSLFYGTSGDTDTQYF. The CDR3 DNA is TGCGCCAGCAGCCTCTTCTACGGGACTAGCGGAGACACAGATACGCAGTATTTT.

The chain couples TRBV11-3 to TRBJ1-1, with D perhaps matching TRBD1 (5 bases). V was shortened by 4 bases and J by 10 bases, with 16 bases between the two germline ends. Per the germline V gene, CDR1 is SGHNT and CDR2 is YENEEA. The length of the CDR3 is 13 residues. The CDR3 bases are TGTGCCAGCAGCTCCACCCCCGGGCAGGGAGCTTTCTTT. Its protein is CASSSTPGQGAFF.

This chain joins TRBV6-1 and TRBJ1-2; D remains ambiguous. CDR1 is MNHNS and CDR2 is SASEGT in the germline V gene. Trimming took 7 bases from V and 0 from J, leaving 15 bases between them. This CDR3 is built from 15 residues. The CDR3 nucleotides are TGTGCCAGCACCCCAACTTACAGAACTAACTATGGCTACACCTTC. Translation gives CASTPTYRTNYGYTF.

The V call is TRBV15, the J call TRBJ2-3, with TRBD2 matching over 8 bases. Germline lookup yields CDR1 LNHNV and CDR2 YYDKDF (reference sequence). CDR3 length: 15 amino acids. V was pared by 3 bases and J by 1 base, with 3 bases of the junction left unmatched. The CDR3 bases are TGTGCCACCAGCAGGGCCGGGGGGGGCACAGATACGCAGTATTTT. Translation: CATSRAGGGTDTQYF.

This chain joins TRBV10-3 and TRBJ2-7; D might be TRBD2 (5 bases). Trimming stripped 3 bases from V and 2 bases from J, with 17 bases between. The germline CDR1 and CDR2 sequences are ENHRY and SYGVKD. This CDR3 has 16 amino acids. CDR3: CAISEGGTKRPYEQYF. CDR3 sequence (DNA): TGTGCCATCAGTGAAGGAGGAACGAAGCGGCCCTACGAGCAGTACTTC.

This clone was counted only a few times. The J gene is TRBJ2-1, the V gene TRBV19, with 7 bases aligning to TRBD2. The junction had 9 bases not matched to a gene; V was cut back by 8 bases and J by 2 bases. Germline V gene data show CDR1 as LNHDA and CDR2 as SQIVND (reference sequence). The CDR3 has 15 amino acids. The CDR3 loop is CASRTTSRAYNEQFF. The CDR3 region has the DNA TGTGCCAGTCGTACGACTAGCCGAGCCTACAATGAGCAGTTCTTC.

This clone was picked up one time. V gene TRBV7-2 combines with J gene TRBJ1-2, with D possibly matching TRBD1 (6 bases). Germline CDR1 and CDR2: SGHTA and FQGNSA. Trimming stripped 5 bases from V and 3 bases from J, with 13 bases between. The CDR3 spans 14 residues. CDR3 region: CASSERTEYYGYTF. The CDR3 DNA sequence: TGTGCCAGCAGCGAGCGGACAGAGTACTATGGCTACACCTTC.

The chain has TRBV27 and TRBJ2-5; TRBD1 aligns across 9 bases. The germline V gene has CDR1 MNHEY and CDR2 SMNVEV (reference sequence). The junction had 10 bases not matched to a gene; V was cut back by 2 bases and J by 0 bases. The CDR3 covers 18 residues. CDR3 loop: CASSLNRDREGYQETQYF. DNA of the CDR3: TGTGCCAGCAGTTTAAACCGGGACAGGGAGGGGTACCAAGAGACCCAGTACTTC.

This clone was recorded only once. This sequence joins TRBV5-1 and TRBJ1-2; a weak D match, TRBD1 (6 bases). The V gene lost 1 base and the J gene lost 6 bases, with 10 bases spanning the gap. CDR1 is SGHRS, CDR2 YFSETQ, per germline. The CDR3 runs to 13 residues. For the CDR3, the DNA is TGCGCCAGCAGCTTGACAGGGAGGGATGGCTACACCTTC. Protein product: CASSLTGRDGYTF.